Sequencing of this TCR beta chain was carried out in a study of CD8 T cells in Susac syndrome (dated by TCRdb to between 2018 and 2020). Background for the entire study: Repertoire sequencing was used to test whether CD8+ T cell activation and differentiation in Susac syndrome was antigen driven.

RNA was extracted with the RNeasy kit and roughly 0.45 to 1 ug was reverse transcribed using random hexamers. The immunoSEQ multiplex PCR assay, covering 54 Vbeta and 13 Jbeta segments, was used to amplify TCR beta CDR3 regions. PCR amplification bias was corrected by using a synthetic template baseline for primer optimization and computational correction. The authors' pipeline ran thus. Reads were annotated to V, D and J genes per IMGT and analyzed with immunoSEQ Analyzer, keeping only productive sequences. Clonality was computed as one minus Shannon entropy normalized by log2 of the number of productive unique sequences. For each patient and control, public and private clones were evaluated within the 100 most prevalent clones. Clones were defined as Susac-specific when absent from the healthy and MS cohorts, from roughly 1,000 published viral clones and from other ImmuneACCESS disease sequences. TCRdb reprocessing: public reads trimmed at Q25 with fastp, clones called with MiXCR, in-frame beta chains kept. Duplicate CDR3 protein sequences are folded into a single record with the most common DNA and genes. The V and J calls were determined by TCRdb, not by the authors. The sample has about 210,000 distinct CDR3 sequences on record, 95% of them singletons. The top ten clonotypes cover around 0.099% of the sample.

Remarks on this clonotype: Its antigen is unknown. Qualities for individual bases were not recorded, and no much larger clone is one base off.

According to the germline V gene (reference sequence), CDR1 reads LGHDT and CDR2 reads YNNKEL. V loses 3 bases, J loses 6 bases, and the germline ends lie 9 bases apart. Including cysteine and phenylalanine, the CDR3 has 12 amino acids. Only the CDR3 part of the read is kept: 36 bases, read in frame from the first base. Peripheral blood CD8+ and CD4+ T cells from healthy donors, Susac syndrome patients and multiple sclerosis patients were profiled by high-throughput TCR beta sequencing. The multiple sclerosis controls were treatment-naive patients whose relapsing-remitting disease, either stable or active, fulfilled the revised McDonald criteria. Bulk CD8+ and CD4+ T cells were purified by magnetic negative isolation, whereas CD8+ TEMRA cells were enriched by FACS. Blood was drawn into EDTA tubes, processed within 24 hours, and PBMCs were isolated by density gradient centrifugation. PBMCs intended for TCR sequencing were cryopreserved in liquid nitrogen and were subsequently thawed in a 37 degrees C water bath. The sorted or isolated CD4+, CD8+ and CD8+ TEMRA cells had a purity of 90% or higher.

What the work shows at the level of the full study, not this receptor alone: The study acknowledged that relatively few individuals were included in the TCR sequencing and HLA analysis.

Material: CD4+ T cells from PBMCs. The V gene is TRBV3-1 and the J gene is TRBJ2-7, with no reliable assignment of the D segment. This TCR came from a human donor with multiple sclerosis. The CDR3 here reads CASSHDLGEQYF. The nucleotide sequence reads TGTGCCAGCAGCCATGATCTGGGCGAGCAGTACTTC.